The 22 T cell receptor beta chains listed next were all sequenced from one sample in a study of CD8 T cells in ankylosing spondylitis (dated by TCRdb to about 2017). The protocol used for the library was 5' RACE. These reads were obtained on an Illumina HiSeq 2500. Clones were called with MiXCR by TCRdb after fastp trimmed the public reads at Q25, and only in-frame beta chains were retained. Duplicate CDR3 protein sequences are folded into a single record with the most common DNA and genes. Within this sample are more than 300,000 distinct CDR3 sequences, with approximately 10% of them counted one time only. Together, the top ten hold 9.1% of the sample. The sequenced sample consisted of blood, either unsorted or a sorted T cell fraction (not recorded which). Source of these receptors: a female donor with ankylosing spondylitis or in good health (not recorded which).

The CDR3 is CASHPSGQGRNTIYF. The CDR3 DNA reads TGTGCCAGTCACCCCTCGGGCCAGGGCCGAAACACCATATATTTT. The chain employs TRBV28 and TRBJ1-3; maybe TRBD1 (5 bases). This CDR3 is built from 15 residues. The V end was cut by 9 bases, the J end by 5 bases, with 20 bases between. Looked up from germline, CDR1 is MDHEN and CDR2 is SYDVKM.

At least ten counts were recorded for this clonotype. V usage is TRBV20-1 and J usage is TRBJ1-4; 9 nucleotides align to TRBD1. There are 14 residues in the CDR3. V shed 6 bases and J 8 bases; nucleotides not matched to a gene: 10. Germline V gene sequence: CDR1 DFQATT, CDR2 SNEGSKA (reference sequence). As DNA, the CDR3 is TGCAGTGCCTTGGGACAGGGAATTGGGGAAAAACTGTTTTTT. This sequence encodes CSALGQGIGEKLFF.

The sample holds many counts of this clonotype. The chain combines TRBV5-6 with TRBJ2-2; tentatively, D is TRBD1 (6 bases). Deletions cut 5 bases from V and 1 base from J, with 15 bases between. The germline V gene has CDR1 SGHDT and CDR2 YYEEEE. The CDR3 extends over 16 amino acids. CDR3 nucleotides: TGTGCCAGCAGTCCTACCGACAGGCGGAACACCGGGGAGCTGTTTTTT. Amino acid sequence: CASSPTDRRNTGELFF.

This clonotype was found many times. The chain couples TRBV20-1 to TRBJ2-3, with D unclear. CDR3 length: 11 residues. In germline, CDR1 is DFQATT, CDR2 SNEGSKA (reference sequence). V was trimmed by 3 bases and J by 6 bases, leaving 7 bases between them. The CDR3 spells CSASYIDTQYF. As DNA, the CDR3 is TGCAGTGCTAGTTATATCGATACGCAGTATTTT.

Concerning this clonotype: A read error may produce the germline difference seen at one junction end. This chain links TRBV20-1 with TRBJ1-5; D is unresolved. The CDR3 totals 17 residues. CDR1 is DFQATT and CDR2 is SNEGSKA in the germline V gene (reference sequence). CDR3: CSARGARSAGLNQPQHF. CDR3 DNA sequence: TGTAGTGCTAGAGGTGCACGGTCTGCGGGGTTGAATCAGCCCCAGCATTTT.

This clonotype showed up many times. The V and J genes are TRBV12-3 or TRBV12-4 and TRBJ2-1; D not resolved. V dropped 5 bases and J dropped 5 bases, with 10 bases sitting between them. This CDR3 contains 13 residues. The CDR3 is CASSQGKNNEQFF. Written as DNA, the CDR3 is TGTGCCAGCAGTCAAGGAAAGAACAATGAGCAGTTCTTC.

This clonotype appeared many times. The V call is TRBV7-2, the J call TRBJ2-1, with TRBD2 as a possible D gene (5 bases). CDR3 length equals 14 residues. Trimming pared 1 base from V and 10 bases from J, leaving 14 bases between. Per germline, CDR1 SGHTA and CDR2 FQGNSA. In DNA, the CDR3 is TGTGCCAGCAGCTTAGGAGTGTCGGGGAGAGAGCAGTTCTTC. It is translated as CASSLGVSGREQFF.

This clonotype has more than one count but fewer than ten. The J gene is TRBJ1-5, the V gene TRBV20-1, with 11 bases matching TRBD1. In germline, CDR1 is DFQATT, CDR2 SNEGSKA (reference sequence). V was pared by 0 bases and J by 0 bases, with 16 bases of the junction left unmatched. The CDR3 has 21 amino acids. In DNA form, the CDR3 reads TGCAGTGCTAGAGATTACCGGCGGGGGACAGGGGGATCCTATAGCAATCAGCCCCAGCATTTT. Amino acids: CSARDYRRGTGGSYSNQPQHF.

This clonotype has just a few counts. The chain combines TRBV24-1 with TRBJ1-3; D is undetermined. The CDR3 contains 14 residues. Germline V lookup: CDR1 KGHDR, CDR2 SFDVKD. Deletions cut 4 bases from V and 4 bases from J, with 10 bases between. CDR3 in DNA: TGTGCCACCAGTGACCGAGGGTCCGGAAACACCATATATTTT. This translates into CATSDRGSGNTIYF.

This clonotype showed up many times. The V and J genes are TRBV20-1 and TRBJ2-1, with 7 bases identical to TRBD2. Germline V gives CDR1 DFQATT, CDR2 SNEGSKA (reference sequence). This CDR3 is 15 amino acids long. V gave up 6 bases and J gave up 2 bases; unmatched junction bases: 10. The CDR3 reads CSATTGTTPYNEQFF. CDR3 nucleotide sequence: TGCAGTGCGACTACCGGGACTACCCCCTACAATGAGCAGTTCTTC.

This clonotype has only a few counts. V usage is TRBV30 and J usage is TRBJ2-7, with 11 bases matching TRBD2. V trimming: 3 bases; J trimming: 4 bases; junction bases outside the gene matches: 20. The germline V gene encodes CDR1 GTSNPN and CDR2 SVGIG (reference sequence). The CDR3 has 19 amino acids. CDR3: CAWRGQALAGAVGRYEQYF. The CDR3 nucleotides are TGTGCCTGGAGGGGTCAGGCACTAGCGGGAGCAGTCGGTAGGTACGAGCAGTACTTC.

J is TRBJ1-1 and V is TRBV29-1; D is ambiguous. V lost 5 bases to trimming and J lost 11 bases, with 15 bases between them. This CDR3 spans 11 amino acids. CDR1 is SQVTM and CDR2 is ANQGSEA in the germline V gene. In DNA, the CDR3 is TGCAGCGTTCGAATCGGGAGTCGTGCTTTCTTT. Translating it yields CSVRIGSRAFF.

This clonotype was detected many times. The chain employs TRBV20-1 and TRBJ1-5; TRBD1 agrees at 10 bases. Germline CDR1 reads DFQATT; CDR2 reads SNEGSKA (reference sequence). The CDR3 length is 16 residues. V shed 5 bases, J shed 2 bases, and the junction held 9 bases outside the gene matches. Here the CDR3 DNA reads TGCAGTGCTGGGGACAGGGGATTTTGGGGCAATCAGCCCCAGCATTTT. It encodes CSAGDRGFWGNQPQHF.

This clonotype has only a few counts. The chain is built from TRBV2 and TRBJ1-5; TRBD1 aligns across 9 bases. The J segment lost 5 bases and the V segment lost 4 bases, leaving 3 bases of the junction unmatched. Germline CDR1 is SNHLY and CDR2 is FYNNEI. The CDR3 covers 14 residues. In DNA, the CDR3 is TGTGCCAGCAGTGGACAGGGGGAGTATCAGCCCCAGCATTTT. It specifies CASSGQGEYQPQHF.

Ten or more counts support this clonotype. The chain joins TRBV5-1 to TRBJ1-2; D uncertain. The CDR3 has 13 amino acids. The V end was cut by 4 bases, the J end by 8 bases, with 15 bases between. CDR1 and CDR2 (germline): SGHRS, YFSETQ. CDR3 loop: CASSPDGYGGYTF. The CDR3 DNA reads TGCGCCAGCAGCCCGGACGGGTATGGAGGCTACACCTTC.

This clonotype has a count of ten or more. The V call is TRBV12-3 or TRBV12-4, the J call TRBJ1-1; 9 bases are shared with TRBD1. The V gene end was trimmed by 5 bases and the J gene end by 5 bases; junction bases not matched to a gene: 6. CDR3 length equals 14 residues. CDR3 loop: CASSRGQGMTEAFF. The CDR3 DNA sequence: TGTGCCAGCAGTAGGGGACAGGGTATGACTGAAGCTTTCTTT.

V is TRBV11-3 and J is TRBJ2-1; 15 bases map to TRBD2. The CDR3 totals 15 residues. Trimming took 5 bases from V and 9 from J; bases not matched to a gene: 5. The germline gives CDR1 SGHNT, CDR2 YENEEA. For the CDR3, the DNA is TGTGCCAGCAGCCTCGGACTAGCGGGAGGGGGTGAGCAGTTCTTC. The encoded protein is CASSLGLAGGGEQFF.

There are a few counts of this clonotype. The chain is built from TRBV18 and TRBJ1-1; no firm D call. CDR3 size: 15 residues. Trimming shortened V by 5 bases and J by 1 base, and 14 bases separated the two germline ends. In germline, CDR1 is KGHSH, CDR2 LQKENI. In DNA, the CDR3 is TGTGCCAGCTCAATTCTTTCCGGTAAGAACACTGAAGCTTTCTTT. Its translation is CASSILSGKNTEAFF.

Ten or more counts support this clonotype. The V and J genes are TRBV6-4 and TRBJ2-5; no clear D. V lost 5 bases, J lost 6 bases, and 7 bases lay in between. Germline V gives CDR1 MRHNA, CDR2 SNTAGT. The CDR3 is 11 amino acids. For the CDR3, the DNA is TGTGCCAGCAGTCGAGGAAAGACCCAGTACTTC. Translating it yields CASSRGKTQYF.

The genes are TRBV4-2 and TRBJ2-1, with a weak D call TRBD2 (5 bases). The V end was cut by 4 bases, the J end by 9 bases, with 16 bases between. Per germline, CDR1 LGHNA and CDR2 YNFKEQ. The CDR3 consists of 14 residues. CDR3 in amino acids: CASSPGSALREQFF. CDR3 DNA sequence: TGTGCCAGCAGCCCAGGTAGCGCCTTACGTGAGCAGTTCTTC.

This clonotype showed up many times. The rearrangement links TRBV7-9 to TRBJ2-7; D is perhaps TRBD1 or TRBD2 (6 bases each). The CDR3 totals 15 residues. The germline V gene has CDR1 SEHNR and CDR2 FQNEAQ (reference sequence). V lost 2 bases, J lost 0 bases, and 11 bases lay in between. The CDR3 region has the DNA TGTGCCAGCAGCTTAAAGGGGGGAAGCTCCTACGAGCAGTACTTC. Protein: CASSLKGGSSYEQYF.

This clonotype was seen at least ten times. The chain has TRBV20-1 and TRBJ1-1; 8 bases fit TRBD1. Germline assignment: CDR1 DFQATT and CDR2 SNEGSKA (reference sequence). This CDR3 is built from 14 residues. With 3 bases clipped from V and 8 bases from J, the junction kept 11 bases outside the gene matches. The CDR3 loop is CSASFGQGDGEAFF. Written as DNA, the CDR3 is TGCAGTGCTAGCTTCGGACAGGGAGACGGGGAAGCTTTCTTT.